The 21 T cell receptor beta chains below were found in one sample sequenced in a study of cytomegalovirus exposure and HLA in healthy donors. 60 Vbeta and 13 Jbeta primers were used in PCR. TCRdb keeps only in-frame clones here, not all; method: immunoSEQ multiplex PCR. Of 130,000 to 150,000 clones listed, about three quarters are singletons. Material for sequencing was PBMCs. These receptors were collected from a woman aged 25 to 45 in good health and CMV-seronegative.

This sequence joins TRBV7-9 and TRBJ2-2, with 7 bases fitting TRBD2. Germline CDR1 reads SEHNR; CDR2 reads FQNEAQ (reference sequence). V lost 1 base, J lost 0 bases, and 8 bases stayed unmatched. The CDR3 spans 18 residues. Here the CDR3 reads CASSLDPGGVSNTGELFF. DNA for the CDR3: TGTGCCAGCAGCTTAGACCCGGGGGGAGTATCGAACACCGGGGAGCTGTTTTTT.

In its sample, this clone was seen a few times. This chain uses TRBV19 with TRBJ2-7; 8 bases line up with TRBD1. This CDR3 spans 12 amino acids. Germline V gene data show CDR1 as LNHDA and CDR2 as SQIVND (reference sequence). V lost 10 bases to trimming and J lost 3 bases; unmatched junction nucleotides: 5. The CDR3 sequence: CATRTGFYEQYF. The CDR3 bases are TGTGCCACCCGGACAGGGTTCTACGAGCAGTACTTC. The whole variable domain, remainder taken from reference TRBV19 and TRBJ2-7, is DGGITQSPKYLFRKEGQNVTLSCEQNLNHDAMYWYRQDPGQGLRLIYYSQIVNDFQKGDIAEGYSVSREKKESFPLTVTSAQKNPTAFYLCATRTGFYEQYFGPGTRLTVT.

This clone was detected once. The chain combines TRBV2 with TRBJ2-4; 12 bases align to TRBD2. The CDR3 length is 15 residues. The V segment lost 5 bases and the J segment 6 bases; nucleotides outside the gene matches: 5. Germline V gene data show CDR1 as SNHLY and CDR2 as FYNNEI. As DNA, the CDR3 is TGTGCCAGCAGTACTAGCGGGGGGACGGCAAACATTCAGTACTTC. Residues: CASSTSGGTANIQYF.

This chain links TRBV7-2 with TRBJ1-1, with D maybe TRBD1 (6 bases). The V and J ends lost 1 base and 0 bases respectively, with 6 bases between them. This CDR3 contains 14 residues. CDR1 SGHTA and CDR2 FQGNSA come from the germline V gene. This chain's CDR3 is CASSLEGVNTEAFF. Written as DNA, the CDR3 is TGTGCCAGCAGCTTAGAGGGGGTGAACACTGAAGCTTTCTTT. Based on the CDR3 plus reference TRBV7-2 and TRBJ1-1, the full variable domain is GAGVSQSPSNKVTEKGKDVELRCDPISGHTALYWYRQSLGQGLEFLIYFQGNSAPDKSGLPSDRFSAERTGGSVSTLTIQRTQQEDSAVYLCASSLEGVNTEAFFGQGTRLTVV.

The chain combines TRBV27 with TRBJ2-3; 7 bases line up with TRBD1. Unmatched junction bases numbered 2, after V lost 2 bases and J lost 6 bases. CDR3 length equals 13 residues. Germline lookup yields CDR1 MNHEY and CDR2 SMNVEV (reference sequence). The CDR3: CASSLLTGDTQYF. CDR3 nucleotide sequence: TGTGCCAGCAGTTTACTGACAGGGGATACGCAGTATTTT.

J is TRBJ1-2 and V is TRBV15; tentative D call: TRBD1 (5 bases). The CDR3 spans 19 residues. V lost 1 base and J lost 4, with 25 bases in between. Per germline, CDR1 LNHNV and CDR2 YYDKDF (reference sequence). CDR3: CATSRAFDLKRGDAYGYTF. The CDR3 coding sequence is TGTGCCACCAGCAGAGCTTTCGATCTAAAAAGGGGCGACGCCTATGGCTACACCTTC.

This clone was detected only a few times. The chain has TRBV5-1 and TRBJ1-1; 9 nucleotides agree with TRBD1. Germline loops: CDR1 SGHRS, CDR2 YFSETQ. V lost 0 bases to trimming and J lost 4 bases; unmatched junction nucleotides: 10. The CDR3 loop spans 17 amino acids. CDR3: CASSLASGTGSGTEAFF. CDR3 coding DNA: TGCGCCAGCAGCTTGGCCAGCGGGACAGGGAGCGGCACTGAAGCTTTCTTT.

Here the CDR3 reads CASGQLYEQYF. CDR3 coding DNA: TGTGCCAGCGGTCAACTATACGAGCAGTACTTC. V is TRBV7-2 and J is TRBJ2-7, with D uncertain. Germline values: CDR1 SGHTA, CDR2 FQGNSA. The CDR3 has 11 residues. V gave up 8 bases and J gave up 4 bases, with 9 bases separating them.

The genes are TRBV6-5 and TRBJ1-1; D is ambiguous. The V end was cut by 9 bases, the J end by 3 bases, with 17 bases between. This CDR3 is 14 amino acids long. From germline, CDR1 is MNHEY and CDR2 SVGAGI. DNA for the CDR3: TGTGCCAGTCACGTACCCGGGAGCTACACTGAAGCTTTCTTT. Protein sequence: CASHVPGSYTEAFF.

As to this clone: One end of the junction fails to match germline, which may point to a read error. The chain joins TRBV5-1 to TRBJ1-5; TRBD1 might be the D (6 bases). The CDR3 extends over 13 amino acids. Germline CDR1 and CDR2: SGHRS and YFSETQ. CDR3 sequence: CTSSLEGGQPQHF. For the CDR3, the DNA is TGCACCAGCAGCTTGGAGGGGGGGCAGCCCCAGCATTTT. Drawing the rest from reference TRBV5-1 and TRBJ1-5, the complete variable domain is KAGVTQTPRYLIKTRGQQVTLSCSPISGHRSVSWYQQTPGQGLQFLFEYFSETQRNKGNFPGRFSGRQFSNSRSEMNVSTLELGDSALYLCTSSLEGGQPQHFGDGTRLSIL.

This sequence joins TRBV7-2 and TRBJ2-7; 11 bases map to TRBD2. Germline V lookup: CDR1 SGHTA, CDR2 FQGNSA. Trimming took 4 bases from V and 6 from J; bases not matched to a gene: 5. There are 14 residues in the CDR3. CDR3 DNA sequence: TGTGCCAGCAGCTCTAGCGGGGGGCCTTCCGAGCAGTACTTC. Amino acids: CASSSSGGPSEQYF.

The CDR3 region is CASSYTSSGNTIYF. The DNA of the CDR3 is TGTGCCAGCAGTTATACAAGCTCTGGAAACACCATATATTTT. The chain has TRBV6-6 and TRBJ1-3, with unresolved D. The CDR3 sequence is 14 residues long. With 3 bases removed from V and 0 bases from J, the gap between germline ends came to 6 bases. Per germline, CDR1 MNHNY and CDR2 SVGAGI (reference sequence).

V and J are TRBV5-1 and TRBJ1-5; TRBD1 might be the D (6 bases). In germline, CDR1 is SGHRS, CDR2 YFSETQ. V lost 0 bases to trimming and J lost 0 bases, with 13 bases between them. The CDR3 has 17 amino acids. This CDR3 is CASSLGAGTHSNQPQHF. In DNA, the CDR3 is TGCGCCAGCAGCTTGGGGGCCGGGACACATAGCAATCAGCCCCAGCATTTT.

This chain uses TRBV6-1 with TRBJ2-7; 12 bases map to TRBD1. Trimming cost V 4 bases and J 9 bases; bases outside gene matches: 7. CDR1 is MNHNS, CDR2 SASEGT, per germline. This CDR3 contains 14 residues. This CDR3 is CASSAQGQGARQYF. Here the CDR3 DNA reads TGTGCCAGCAGTGCCCAGGGACAGGGGGCCCGGCAGTACTTC.

The rearrangement uses TRBV4-2 and TRBJ2-7; 7 bases are shared with TRBD1. Germline values: CDR1 LGHNA, CDR2 YNFKEQ. V trimming: 3 bases; J trimming: 4 bases; junction bases outside the gene matches: 12. CDR3 length: 16 residues. This CDR3 is CASSHLSGTELYEQYF. The CDR3 DNA reads TGTGCCAGCAGCCATTTATCCGGGACAGAGTTATACGAGCAGTACTTC.

The chain links TRBV18 to TRBJ1-4; the match to TRBD1 covers 7 bases. Germline V gene lookup returns CDR1 KGHSH and CDR2 LQKENI. This CDR3 region has 15 residues. The V and J ends lost 3 bases and 5 bases, in that order; junction bases with no gene match: 6. CDR3 residues: CASSPAGQPNEKLFF. Written as DNA, the CDR3 is TGTGCCAGCTCACCGGCGGGACAGCCCAATGAAAAACTGTTTTTT.

The chain combines TRBV19 with TRBJ1-6; 7 bases map to TRBD1. The germline V gene has CDR1 LNHDA and CDR2 SQIVND (reference sequence). With V trimmed by 4 bases and J by 7 bases, 1 base remained unmatched. This CDR3 has 13 amino acids. The CDR3 protein is CASSTTGNSPLHF. The CDR3 DNA reads TGTGCCAGTAGTACGACAGGGAATTCACCCCTCCACTTT.

This chain links TRBV19 with TRBJ1-2, with 7 bases identical to TRBD1. Unmatched junction bases numbered 3, after V lost 2 bases and J lost 3 bases. From germline, CDR1 is LNHDA and CDR2 SQIVND (reference sequence). The CDR3 is made up of 14 amino acids. The CDR3 here is CASSIQGTDYGYTF. CDR3 nucleotide sequence: TGTGCCAGTAGTATACAGGGGACAGACTATGGCTACACCTTC. Based on the CDR3 plus reference TRBV19 and TRBJ1-2, the full variable domain is DGGITQSPKYLFRKEGQNVTLSCEQNLNHDAMYWYRQDPGQGLRLIYYSQIVNDFQKGDIAEGYSVSREKKESFPLTVTSAQKNPTAFYLCASSIQGTDYGYTFGSGTRLTVV.

The chain links TRBV19 to TRBJ2-3; TRBD2 aligns across 8 bases. The germline V gene encodes CDR1 LNHDA and CDR2 SQIVND (reference sequence). Germline trimming cut 2 bases from V and 1 base from J; bases unmatched to any gene: 5. This CDR3 region has 16 residues. CDR3: CASSISSGGRTDTQYF. DNA for the CDR3: TGTGCCAGTAGTATATCAAGCGGGGGACGCACAGATACGCAGTATTTT. Full variable domain (rest looked up from reference TRBV19 and TRBJ2-3): DGGITQSPKYLFRKEGQNVTLSCEQNLNHDAMYWYRQDPGQGLRLIYYSQIVNDFQKGDIAEGYSVSREKKESFPLTVTSAQKNPTAFYLCASSISSGGRTDTQYFGPGTRLTVL.

V is TRBV19 and J is TRBJ1-1; D ambiguous. The CDR3 sequence is 14 residues long. V shed 5 bases and J shed 0 bases, with 10 bases lying between them. CDR1 and CDR2 (germline): LNHDA, SQIVND (reference sequence). The CDR3 sequence: CASSPFGVNTEAFF. CDR3 bases: TGTGCCAGTAGTCCCTTCGGGGTGAACACTGAAGCTTTCTTT.

V and J are TRBV2 and TRBJ2-3; 8 nucleotides align to TRBD1. The germline V gene encodes CDR1 SNHLY and CDR2 FYNNEI. The CDR3 totals 16 residues. The V segment lost 2 bases and the J segment 0 bases; nucleotides outside the gene matches: 4. The CDR3 nucleotides are TGTGCCAGCAGTGAACAGGGGGCCATCAGCACAGATACGCAGTATTTT. Its protein product is CASSEQGAISTDTQYF.